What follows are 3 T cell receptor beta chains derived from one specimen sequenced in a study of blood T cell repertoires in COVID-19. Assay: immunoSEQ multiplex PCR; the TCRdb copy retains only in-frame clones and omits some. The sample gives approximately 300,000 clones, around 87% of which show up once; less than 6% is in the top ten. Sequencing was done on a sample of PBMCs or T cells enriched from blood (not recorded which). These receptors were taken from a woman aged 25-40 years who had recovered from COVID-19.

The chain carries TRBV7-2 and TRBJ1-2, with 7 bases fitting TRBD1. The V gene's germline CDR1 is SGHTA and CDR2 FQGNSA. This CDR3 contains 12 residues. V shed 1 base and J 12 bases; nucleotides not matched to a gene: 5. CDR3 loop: CASSLVLGGNTF. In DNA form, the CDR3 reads TGTGCCAGCAGCTTAGTGTTAGGGGGCAACACCTTC.

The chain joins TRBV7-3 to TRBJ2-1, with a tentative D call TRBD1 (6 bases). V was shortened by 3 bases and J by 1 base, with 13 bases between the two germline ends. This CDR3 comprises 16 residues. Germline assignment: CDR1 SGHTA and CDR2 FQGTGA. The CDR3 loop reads CASSFVRDTSYNEQFF. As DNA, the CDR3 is TGTGCCAGCAGCTTCGTCCGGGACACATCCTACAATGAGCAGTTCTTC.

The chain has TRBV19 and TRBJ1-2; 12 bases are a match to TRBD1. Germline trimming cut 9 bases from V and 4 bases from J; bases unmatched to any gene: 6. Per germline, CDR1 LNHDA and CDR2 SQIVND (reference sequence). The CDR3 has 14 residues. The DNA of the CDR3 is TGTGCCAGCAGGGACAGGGGGCGTGCCTATGGCTACACCTTC. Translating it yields CASRDRGRAYGYTF. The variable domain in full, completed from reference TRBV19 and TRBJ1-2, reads DGGITQSPKYLFRKEGQNVTLSCEQNLNHDAMYWYRQDPGQGLRLIYYSQIVNDFQKGDIAEGYSVSREKKESFPLTVTSAQKNPTAFYLCASRDRGRAYGYTFGSGTRLTVV.